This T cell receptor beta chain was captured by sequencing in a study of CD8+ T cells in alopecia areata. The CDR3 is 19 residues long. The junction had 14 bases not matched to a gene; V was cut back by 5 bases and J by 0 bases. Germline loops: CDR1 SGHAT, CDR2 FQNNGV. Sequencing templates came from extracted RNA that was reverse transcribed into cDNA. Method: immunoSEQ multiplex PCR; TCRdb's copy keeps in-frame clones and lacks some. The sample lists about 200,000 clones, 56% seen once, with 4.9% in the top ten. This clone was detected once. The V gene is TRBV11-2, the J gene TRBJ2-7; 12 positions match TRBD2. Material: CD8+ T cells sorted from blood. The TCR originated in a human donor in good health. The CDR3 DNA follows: TGTGCCAGCAGCCCCGAAGGACGAGGACTAGCGGGGCGCTCCTACGAGCAGTACTTC. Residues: CASSPEGRGLAGRSYEQYF.